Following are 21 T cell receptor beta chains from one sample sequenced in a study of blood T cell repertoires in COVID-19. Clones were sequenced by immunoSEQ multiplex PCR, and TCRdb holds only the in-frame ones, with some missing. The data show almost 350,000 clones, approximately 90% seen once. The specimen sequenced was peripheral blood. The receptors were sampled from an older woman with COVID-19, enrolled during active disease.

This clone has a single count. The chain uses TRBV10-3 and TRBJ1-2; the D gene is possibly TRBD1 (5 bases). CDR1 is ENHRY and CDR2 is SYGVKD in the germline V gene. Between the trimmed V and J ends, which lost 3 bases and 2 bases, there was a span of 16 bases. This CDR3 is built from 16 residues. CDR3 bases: TGTGCCATCAGTGACCCGACGGGTCGGGGGAACTATGGCTACACCTTC. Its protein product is CAISDPTGRGNYGYTF.

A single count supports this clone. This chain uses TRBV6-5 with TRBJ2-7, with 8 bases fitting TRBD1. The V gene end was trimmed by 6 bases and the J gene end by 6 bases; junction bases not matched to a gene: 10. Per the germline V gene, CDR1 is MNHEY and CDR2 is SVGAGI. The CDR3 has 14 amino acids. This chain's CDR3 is CASRVPGQVREQYF. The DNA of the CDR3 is TGTGCCAGCAGAGTCCCGGGACAGGTCCGCGAGCAGTACTTC.

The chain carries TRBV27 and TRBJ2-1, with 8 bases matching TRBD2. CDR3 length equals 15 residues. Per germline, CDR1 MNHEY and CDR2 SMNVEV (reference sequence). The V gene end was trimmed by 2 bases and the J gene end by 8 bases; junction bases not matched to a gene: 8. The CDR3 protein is CASSLEEGLVYEQFF. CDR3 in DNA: TGTGCCAGCAGTTTAGAAGAGGGACTAGTATATGAGCAGTTCTTC.

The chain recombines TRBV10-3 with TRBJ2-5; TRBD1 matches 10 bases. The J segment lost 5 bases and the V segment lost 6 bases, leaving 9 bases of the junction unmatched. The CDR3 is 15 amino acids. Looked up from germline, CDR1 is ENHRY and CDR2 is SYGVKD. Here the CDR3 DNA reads TGTGCCATCAGCGCGGGGACAGGGGTGATGGAGACCCAGTACTTC. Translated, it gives CAISAGTGVMETQYF.

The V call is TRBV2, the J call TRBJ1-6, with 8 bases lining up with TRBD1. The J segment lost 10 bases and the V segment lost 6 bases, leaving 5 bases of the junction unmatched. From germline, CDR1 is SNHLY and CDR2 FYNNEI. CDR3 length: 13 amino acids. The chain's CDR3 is CASRGQGGSPLHF. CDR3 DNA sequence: TGTGCCAGCAGAGGACAGGGCGGATCACCCCTCCACTTT.

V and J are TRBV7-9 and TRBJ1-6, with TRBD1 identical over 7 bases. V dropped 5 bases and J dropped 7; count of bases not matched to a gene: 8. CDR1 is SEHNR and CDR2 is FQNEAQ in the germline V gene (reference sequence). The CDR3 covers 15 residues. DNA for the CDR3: TGTGCCAGCAGCACCCTCGACAGGGTCAATTCACCCCTCCACTTT. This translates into CASSTLDRVNSPLHF.

Here the CDR3 reads CASSRLDGLTDTQYF. Here the CDR3 DNA reads TGTGCCAGCAGCCGTCTGGACGGACTCACAGATACGCAGTATTTT. This chain connects TRBV9 to TRBJ2-3, with D possibly matching TRBD2 (5 bases). Germline CDR1 is SGDLS and CDR2 is YYNGEE. The CDR3 spans 15 residues. The V end was cut by 4 bases, the J end by 2 bases, with 14 bases between.

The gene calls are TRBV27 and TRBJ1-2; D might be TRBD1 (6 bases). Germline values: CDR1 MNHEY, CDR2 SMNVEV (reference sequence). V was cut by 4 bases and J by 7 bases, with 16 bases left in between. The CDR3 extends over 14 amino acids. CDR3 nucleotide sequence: TGTGCCAGCAGTTCCCTGGGGGCGGACTCTGGCTACACCTTC. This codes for CASSSLGADSGYTF.

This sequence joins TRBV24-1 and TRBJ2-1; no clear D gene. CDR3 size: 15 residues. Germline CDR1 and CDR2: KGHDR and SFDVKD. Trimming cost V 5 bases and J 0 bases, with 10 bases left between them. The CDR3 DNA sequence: TGTGCCACCAGTGTAAACAAGAACTCCTACAATGAGCAGTTCTTC. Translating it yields CATSVNKNSYNEQFF.

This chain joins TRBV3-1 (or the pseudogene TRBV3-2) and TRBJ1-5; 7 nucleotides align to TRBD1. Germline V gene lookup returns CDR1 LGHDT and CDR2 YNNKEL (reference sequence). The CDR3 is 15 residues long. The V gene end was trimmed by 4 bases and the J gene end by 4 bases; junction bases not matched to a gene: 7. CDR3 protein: CASSLTGQPNQPQHF. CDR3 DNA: TGTGCCAGCAGCCTGACGGGACAGCCAAATCAGCCCCAGCATTTT.

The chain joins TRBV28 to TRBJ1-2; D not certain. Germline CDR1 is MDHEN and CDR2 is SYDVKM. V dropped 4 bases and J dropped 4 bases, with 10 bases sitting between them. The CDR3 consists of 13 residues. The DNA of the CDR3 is TGTGCCAGCAGTTCGCGTTTACTCTATGGCTACACCTTC. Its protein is CASSSRLLYGYTF.

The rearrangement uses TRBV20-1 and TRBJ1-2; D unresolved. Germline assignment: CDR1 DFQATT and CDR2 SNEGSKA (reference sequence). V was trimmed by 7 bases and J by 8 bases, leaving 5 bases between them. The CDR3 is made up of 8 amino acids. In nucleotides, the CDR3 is TGCAGTGATCGGGGCTACACCTTC. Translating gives CSDRGYTF.

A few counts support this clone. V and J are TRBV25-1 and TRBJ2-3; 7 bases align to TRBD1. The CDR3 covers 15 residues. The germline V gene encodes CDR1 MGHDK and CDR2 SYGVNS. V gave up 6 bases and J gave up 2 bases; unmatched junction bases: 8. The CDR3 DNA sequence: TGTGCCAGCAGCCAACGGGACAGCCCCACAGATACGCAGTATTTT. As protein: CASSQRDSPTDTQYF.

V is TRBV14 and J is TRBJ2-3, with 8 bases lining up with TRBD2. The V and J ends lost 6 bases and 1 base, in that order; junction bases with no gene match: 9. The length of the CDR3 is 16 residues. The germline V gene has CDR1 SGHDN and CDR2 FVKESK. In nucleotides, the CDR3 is TGTGCCAGCAGAAAAAAAGCGGGGGACCGCACAGATACGCAGTATTTT. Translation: CASRKKAGDRTDTQYF.

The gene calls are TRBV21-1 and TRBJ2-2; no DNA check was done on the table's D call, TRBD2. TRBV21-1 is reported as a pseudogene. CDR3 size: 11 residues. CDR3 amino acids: CASSRTGELFF. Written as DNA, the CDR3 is TGTGCCAGCAGCCGCACCGGGGAGCTGTTTTTT.

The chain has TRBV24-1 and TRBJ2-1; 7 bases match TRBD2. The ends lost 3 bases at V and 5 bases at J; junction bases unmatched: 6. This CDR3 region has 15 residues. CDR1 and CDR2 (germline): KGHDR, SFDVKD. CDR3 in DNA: TGTGCCACCAGTGATCCGACTAGCACCCACAATGAGCAGTTCTTC. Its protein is CATSDPTSTHNEQFF.

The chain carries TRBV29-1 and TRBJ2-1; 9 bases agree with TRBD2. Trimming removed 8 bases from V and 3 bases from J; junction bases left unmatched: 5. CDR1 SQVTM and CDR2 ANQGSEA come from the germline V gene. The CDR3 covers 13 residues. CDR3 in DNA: TGCAGCTCCCTAGCGGGAAACTACAATGAGCAGTTCTTC. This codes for CSSLAGNYNEQFF.

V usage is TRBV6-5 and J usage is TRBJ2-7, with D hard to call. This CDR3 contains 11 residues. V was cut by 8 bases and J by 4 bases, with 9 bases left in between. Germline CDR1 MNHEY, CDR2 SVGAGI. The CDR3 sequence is CASLLFYEQYF. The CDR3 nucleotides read TGTGCCAGCCTTCTCTTTTACGAGCAGTACTTC.

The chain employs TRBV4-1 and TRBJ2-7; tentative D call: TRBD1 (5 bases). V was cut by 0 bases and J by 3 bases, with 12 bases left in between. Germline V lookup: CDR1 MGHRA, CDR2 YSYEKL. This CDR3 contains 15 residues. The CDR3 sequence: CASSQDQGGFYEQYF. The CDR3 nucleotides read TGCGCCAGCAGCCAAGATCAGGGCGGCTTCTACGAGCAGTACTTC.

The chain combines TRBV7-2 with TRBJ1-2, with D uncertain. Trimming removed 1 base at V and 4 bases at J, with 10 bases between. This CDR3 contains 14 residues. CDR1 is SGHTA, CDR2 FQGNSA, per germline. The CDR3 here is CASSLVGASYGYTF. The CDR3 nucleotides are TGTGCCAGCAGCTTAGTGGGCGCCAGCTATGGCTACACCTTC.

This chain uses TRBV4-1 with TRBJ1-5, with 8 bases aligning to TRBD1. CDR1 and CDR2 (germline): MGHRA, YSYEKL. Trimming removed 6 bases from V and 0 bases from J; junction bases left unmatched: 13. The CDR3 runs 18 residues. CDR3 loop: CASSHPQGGRNSNQPQHF. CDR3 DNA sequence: TGCGCCAGCAGTCATCCACAGGGGGGACGTAATAGCAATCAGCCCCAGCATTTT.